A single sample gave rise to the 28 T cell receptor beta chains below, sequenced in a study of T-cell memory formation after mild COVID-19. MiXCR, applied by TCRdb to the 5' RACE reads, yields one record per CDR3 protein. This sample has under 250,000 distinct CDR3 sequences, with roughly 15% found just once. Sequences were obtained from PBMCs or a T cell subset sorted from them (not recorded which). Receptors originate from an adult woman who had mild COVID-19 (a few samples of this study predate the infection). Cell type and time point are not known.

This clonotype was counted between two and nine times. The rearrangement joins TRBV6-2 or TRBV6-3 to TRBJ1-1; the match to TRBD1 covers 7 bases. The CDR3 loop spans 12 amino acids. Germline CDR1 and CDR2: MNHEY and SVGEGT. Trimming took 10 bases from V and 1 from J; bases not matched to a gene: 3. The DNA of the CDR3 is TGTGCCATCAGACAGGGGAACACTGAAGCTTTCTTT. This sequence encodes CAIRQGNTEAFF.

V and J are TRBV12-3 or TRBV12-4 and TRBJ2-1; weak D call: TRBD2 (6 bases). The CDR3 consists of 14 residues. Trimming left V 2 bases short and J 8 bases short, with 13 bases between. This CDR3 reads CASSLTTTSDEQFF. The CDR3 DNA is TGTGCCAGCAGTTTAACCACGACTAGTGATGAGCAGTTCTTC.

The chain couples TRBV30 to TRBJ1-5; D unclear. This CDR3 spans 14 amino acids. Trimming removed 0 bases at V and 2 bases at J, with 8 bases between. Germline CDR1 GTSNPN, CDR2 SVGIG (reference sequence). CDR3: CAWSVSQGNQPQHF. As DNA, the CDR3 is TGTGCCTGGAGTGTGAGCCAGGGCAATCAGCCCCAGCATTTT.

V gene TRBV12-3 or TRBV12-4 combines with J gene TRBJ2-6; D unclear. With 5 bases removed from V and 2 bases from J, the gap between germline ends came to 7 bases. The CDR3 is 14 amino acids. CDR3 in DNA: TGTGCCAGCAGTCCAACCCCTGGGGCCAACGTCCTGACTTTC. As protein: CASSPTPGANVLTF.

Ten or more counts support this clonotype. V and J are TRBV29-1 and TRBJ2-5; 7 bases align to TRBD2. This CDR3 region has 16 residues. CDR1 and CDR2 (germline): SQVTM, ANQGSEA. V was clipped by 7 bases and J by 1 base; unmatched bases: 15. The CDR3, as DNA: TGCAGCGGGGGGAGGGAGATTACTAGTCCCCAAGAGACCCAGTACTTC. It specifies CSGGREITSPQETQYF.

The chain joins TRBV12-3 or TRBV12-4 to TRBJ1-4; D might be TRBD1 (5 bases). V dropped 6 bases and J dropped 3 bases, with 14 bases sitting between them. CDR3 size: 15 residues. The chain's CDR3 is CASRAQGVPNEKLFF. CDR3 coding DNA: TGTGCCAGCAGGGCCCAGGGAGTTCCTAATGAAAAACTGTTTTTT.

The CDR3 reads CASGKTSSYNEQFF. Written as DNA, the CDR3 is TGTGCCAGCGGGAAGACTAGCTCCTACAATGAGCAGTTCTTC. The chain has TRBV2 and TRBJ2-1; TRBD2 might be the D (6 bases). V was cut by 8 bases and J by 0 bases, with 11 bases left in between. This CDR3 comprises 14 residues. From germline, CDR1 is SNHLY and CDR2 FYNNEI.

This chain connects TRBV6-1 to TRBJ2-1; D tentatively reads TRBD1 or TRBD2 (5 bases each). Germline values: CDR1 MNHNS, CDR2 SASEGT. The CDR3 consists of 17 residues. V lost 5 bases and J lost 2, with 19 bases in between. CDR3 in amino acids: CASSPKGSATAYNEQFF. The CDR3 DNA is TGTGCCAGCAGTCCAAAGGGGAGCGCCACCGCCTACAATGAGCAGTTCTTC.

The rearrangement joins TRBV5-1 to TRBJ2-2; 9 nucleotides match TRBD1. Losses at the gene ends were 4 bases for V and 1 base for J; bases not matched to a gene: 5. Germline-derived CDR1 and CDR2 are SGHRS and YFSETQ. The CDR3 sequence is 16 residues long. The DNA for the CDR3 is TGCGCCAGCAGCACTACAGGGGGCCTGAACACCGGGGAGCTGTTTTTT. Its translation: CASSTTGGLNTGELFF.

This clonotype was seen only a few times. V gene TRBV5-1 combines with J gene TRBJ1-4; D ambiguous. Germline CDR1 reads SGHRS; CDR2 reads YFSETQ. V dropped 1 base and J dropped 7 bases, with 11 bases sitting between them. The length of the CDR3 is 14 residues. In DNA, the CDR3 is TGCGCCAGCAGCTTGCACGAATCGGGTGAAAAACTGTTTTTT. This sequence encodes CASSLHESGEKLFF.

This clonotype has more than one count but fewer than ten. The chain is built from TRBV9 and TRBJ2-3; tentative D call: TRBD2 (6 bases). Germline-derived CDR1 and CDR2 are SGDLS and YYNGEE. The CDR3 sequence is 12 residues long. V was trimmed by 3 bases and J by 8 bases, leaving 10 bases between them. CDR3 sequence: CASSEEAGTQYF. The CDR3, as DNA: TGTGCCAGCAGCGAGGAAGCGGGTACGCAGTATTTT.

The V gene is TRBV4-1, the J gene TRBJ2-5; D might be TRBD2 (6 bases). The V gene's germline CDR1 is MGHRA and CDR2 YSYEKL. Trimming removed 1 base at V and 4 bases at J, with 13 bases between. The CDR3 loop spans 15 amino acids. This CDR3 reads CASSQGAGTGETQYF. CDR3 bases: TGCGCCAGCAGCCAAGGTGCGGGGACGGGAGAGACCCAGTACTTC.

The CDR3 nucleotides are TGTGCAAGTCGCCGAGGACAGGGGTCCCCTGTTGGGGCCAACGTCCTGACTTTC. It codes for CASRRGQGSPVGANVLTF. The chain joins TRBV12-2 to TRBJ2-6; TRBD1, the D gene given by the table, was not confirmed from the DNA. TRBV12-2 corresponds to a pseudogene. The CDR3 spans 18 residues.

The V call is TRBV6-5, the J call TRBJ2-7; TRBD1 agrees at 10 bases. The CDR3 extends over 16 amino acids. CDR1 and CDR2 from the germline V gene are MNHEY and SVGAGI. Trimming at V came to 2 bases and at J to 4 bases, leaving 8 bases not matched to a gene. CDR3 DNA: TGTGCCAGCAGTTACCCCGAGGGACAGGGGTTATACGAGCAGTACTTC. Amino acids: CASSYPEGQGLYEQYF.

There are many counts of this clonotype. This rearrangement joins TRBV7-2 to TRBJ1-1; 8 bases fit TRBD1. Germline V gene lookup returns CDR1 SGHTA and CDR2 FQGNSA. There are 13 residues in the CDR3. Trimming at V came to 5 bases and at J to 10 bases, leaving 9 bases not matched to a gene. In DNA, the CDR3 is TGTGCCAGCAGCCGAATACAGGGGGTTGGAGCTTTCTTT. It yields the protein CASSRIQGVGAFF.

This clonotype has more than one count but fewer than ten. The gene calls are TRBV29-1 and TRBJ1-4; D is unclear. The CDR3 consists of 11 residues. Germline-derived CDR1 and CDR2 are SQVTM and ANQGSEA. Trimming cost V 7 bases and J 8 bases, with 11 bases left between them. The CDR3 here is CSARSGEKLFF. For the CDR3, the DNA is TGCAGCGCCAGATCGGGCGAAAAACTGTTTTTT.

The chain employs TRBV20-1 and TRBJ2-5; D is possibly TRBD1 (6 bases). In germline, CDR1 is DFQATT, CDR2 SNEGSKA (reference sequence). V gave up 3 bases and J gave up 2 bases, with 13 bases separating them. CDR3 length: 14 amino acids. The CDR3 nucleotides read TGCAGTGCTAGTAGTCAGGGGATGCAAGAGACCCAGTACTTC. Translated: CSASSQGMQETQYF.

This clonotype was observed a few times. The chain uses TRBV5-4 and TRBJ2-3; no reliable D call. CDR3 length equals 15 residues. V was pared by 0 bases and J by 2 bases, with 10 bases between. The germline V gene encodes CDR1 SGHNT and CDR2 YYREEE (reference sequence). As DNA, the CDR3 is TGTGCCAGCAGCTTGGTTCATCAGCCCACAGATACGCAGTATTTT. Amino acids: CASSLVHQPTDTQYF.

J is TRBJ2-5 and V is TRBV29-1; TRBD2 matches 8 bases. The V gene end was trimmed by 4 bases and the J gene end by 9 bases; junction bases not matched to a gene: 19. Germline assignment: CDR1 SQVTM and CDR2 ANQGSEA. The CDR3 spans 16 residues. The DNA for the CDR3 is TGCAGCGTTGCTCTCGGCGGGGGGAAGGCGAGAGTGGCCCAGTACTTC. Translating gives CSVALGGGKARVAQYF.

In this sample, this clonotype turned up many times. The CDR3 reads CASSFYTEAFF. DNA for the CDR3: TGTGCCAGCAGCTTTTACACTGAAGCTTTCTTT. The chain combines TRBV11-2 with TRBJ1-1; D unresolved. Trimming took off 3 bases at V and 3 bases at J, with 2 bases between the two ends. The length of the CDR3 is 11 residues. From germline, CDR1 is SGHAT and CDR2 FQNNGV.

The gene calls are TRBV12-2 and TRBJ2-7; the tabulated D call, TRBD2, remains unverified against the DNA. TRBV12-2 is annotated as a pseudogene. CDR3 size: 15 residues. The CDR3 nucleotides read TGTGCAAGTCGCCCTAGGACTAGCGGGGCCTACGAGCAGTACTTC. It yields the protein CASRPRTSGAYEQYF.

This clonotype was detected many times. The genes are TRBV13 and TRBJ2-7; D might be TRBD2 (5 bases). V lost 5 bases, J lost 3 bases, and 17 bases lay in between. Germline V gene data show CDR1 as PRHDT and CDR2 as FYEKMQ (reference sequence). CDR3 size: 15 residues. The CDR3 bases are TGTGCCAGCAGCCTAGCTTCGGGAACCTACTACGAGCAGTACTTC. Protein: CASSLASGTYYEQYF.

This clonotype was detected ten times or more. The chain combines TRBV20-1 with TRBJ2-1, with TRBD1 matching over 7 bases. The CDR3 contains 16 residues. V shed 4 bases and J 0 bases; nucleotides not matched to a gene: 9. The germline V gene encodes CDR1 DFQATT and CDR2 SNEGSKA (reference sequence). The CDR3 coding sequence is TGCAGTGCTATCCACAGGGGAAAAAGCTCCTACAATGAGCAGTTCTTC. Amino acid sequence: CSAIHRGKSSYNEQFF.

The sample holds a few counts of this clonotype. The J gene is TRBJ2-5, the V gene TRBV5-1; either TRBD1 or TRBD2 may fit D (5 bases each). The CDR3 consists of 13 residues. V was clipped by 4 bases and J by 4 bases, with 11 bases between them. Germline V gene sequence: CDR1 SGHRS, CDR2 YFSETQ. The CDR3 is CASSRGARETQYF. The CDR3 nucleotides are TGCGCCAGCAGCCGAGGGGCTCGAGAGACCCAGTACTTC.

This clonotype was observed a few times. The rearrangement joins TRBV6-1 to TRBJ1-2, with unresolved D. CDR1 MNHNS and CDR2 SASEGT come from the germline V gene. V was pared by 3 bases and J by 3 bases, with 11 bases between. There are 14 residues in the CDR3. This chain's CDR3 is CASSDRGTDYGYTF. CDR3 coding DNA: TGTGCCAGCAGTGACCGGGGTACGGACTATGGCTACACCTTC.

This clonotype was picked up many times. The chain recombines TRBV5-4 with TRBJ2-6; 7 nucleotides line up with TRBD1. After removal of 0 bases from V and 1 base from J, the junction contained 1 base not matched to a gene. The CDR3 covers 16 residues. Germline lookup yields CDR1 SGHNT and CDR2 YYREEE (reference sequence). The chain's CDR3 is CASSLGQGSGANVLTF. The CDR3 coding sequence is TGTGCCAGCAGCTTGGGACAGGGATCTGGGGCCAACGTCCTGACTTTC.

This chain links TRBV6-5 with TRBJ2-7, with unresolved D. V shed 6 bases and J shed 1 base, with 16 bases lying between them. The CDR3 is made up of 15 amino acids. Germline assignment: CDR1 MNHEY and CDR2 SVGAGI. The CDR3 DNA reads TGTGCCAGCAGCCAAAAGACGGGCTCATCCTACGAGCAGTACTTC. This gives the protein CASSQKTGSSYEQYF.

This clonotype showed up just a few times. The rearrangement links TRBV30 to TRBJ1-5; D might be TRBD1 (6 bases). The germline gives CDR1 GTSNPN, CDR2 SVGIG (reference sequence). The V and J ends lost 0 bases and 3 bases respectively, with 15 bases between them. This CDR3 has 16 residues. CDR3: CAWSVGGGPINQPQHF. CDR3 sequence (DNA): TGTGCCTGGAGTGTAGGCGGGGGGCCGATCAATCAGCCCCAGCATTTT.